The 21 T cell receptor beta chains given below trace back to one sample, sequenced in a study of shared clonotypes between healthy human individuals. The data were produced by immunoSEQ multiplex PCR, yet TCRdb's version contains in-frame clones alone and is incomplete. The table lists 2,100,000 or so clones, under 97% of them singletons. Sequenced sample: naive CD4+ T cells sorted from blood. Regarding subset: CD45RA+ positively selected. The origin of the receptors is a man younger than 30 in good health.

This chain connects TRBV9 to TRBJ2-7, with D perhaps given as TRBD1 or TRBD2 (6 bases each). The CDR3 is 15 amino acids. V lost 0 bases and J lost 0, with 10 bases in between. Germline CDR1 is SGDLS and CDR2 is YYNGEE. CDR3 in amino acids: CASSVGGDNSYEQYF. CDR3 DNA: TGTGCCAGCAGCGTAGGGGGGGACAACTCCTACGAGCAGTACTTC.

The rearrangement uses TRBV2 and TRBJ2-1; TRBD2 agrees at 14 bases. This CDR3 has 16 amino acids. The germline V gene encodes CDR1 SNHLY and CDR2 FYNNEI. Trimming removed 6 bases from V and 5 bases from J; junction bases left unmatched: 6. This CDR3 is CASRGGLAGGHNEQFF. CDR3 nucleotide sequence: TGTGCCAGCAGAGGTGGACTAGCGGGAGGCCACAATGAGCAGTTCTTC.

J is TRBJ2-1 and V is TRBV29-1, with a possible D match to TRBD2 (5 bases). In germline, CDR1 is SQVTM, CDR2 ANQGSEA. The V end lost 4 bases, the J end lost 2 bases, and 12 bases lay between the germline ends. The CDR3 is made up of 14 amino acids. The CDR3 DNA follows: TGCAGCGTTGCCGGGATCGTGGCCTACAATGAGCAGTTCTTC. Translation: CSVAGIVAYNEQFF.

The rearrangement uses TRBV7-9 and TRBJ1-5; the match to TRBD1 covers 11 bases. Unmatched junction bases numbered 6, after V lost 5 bases and J lost 0 bases. Germline V lookup: CDR1 SEHNR, CDR2 FQNEAQ (reference sequence). The CDR3 is 17 amino acids. CDR3 coding DNA: TGTGCCAGCAGCCACTGGACAGGGGGCAATAGCAATCAGCCCCAGCATTTT. The encoded protein is CASSHWTGGNSNQPQHF.

V is TRBV5-1 and J is TRBJ2-5; 7 positions match TRBD2. CDR3 length: 14 amino acids. CDR1 is SGHRS, CDR2 YFSETQ, per germline. V shed 4 bases, J shed 2 bases, and the junction held 5 bases outside the gene matches. CDR3: CASSPSGNQETQYF. CDR3 in DNA: TGCGCCAGCAGCCCCAGCGGGAATCAAGAGACCCAGTACTTC. Combining the CDR3 with reference TRBV5-1 and TRBJ2-5 gives the whole variable domain KAGVTQTPRYLIKTRGQQVTLSCSPISGHRSVSWYQQTPGQGLQFLFEYFSETQRNKGNFPGRFSGRQFSNSRSEMNVSTLELGDSALYLCASSPSGNQETQYFGPGTRLLVL.

In DNA, the CDR3 is TGTGCCAGCTCAGGCAGGGGTGCGGATACGCAGTATTTT. Protein: CASSGRGADTQYF. The chain recombines TRBV18 with TRBJ2-3; possibly TRBD1 for D (6 bases). Germline assignment: CDR1 KGHSH and CDR2 LQKENI. CDR3 size: 13 residues. V shed 5 bases and J shed 6 bases, with 12 bases lying between them.

V is TRBV2 and J is TRBJ1-6; D not resolved. The CDR3 is 15 residues long. Trimming shortened V by 2 bases and J by 7 bases, and 12 bases separated the two germline ends. CDR1 is SNHLY, CDR2 FYNNEI, per germline. CDR3: CASSELMEGNSPLHF. The DNA of the CDR3 is TGTGCCAGCAGTGAACTTATGGAAGGGAATTCACCCCTCCACTTT.

The V call is TRBV30, the J call TRBJ1-2, with D possibly TRBD1 on 6 matching bases. Germline CDR1 GTSNPN, CDR2 SVGIG (reference sequence). Deletions cut 5 bases from V and 7 bases from J, with 17 bases between. The CDR3 extends over 13 amino acids. The chain's CDR3 is CAWDLQGGSGYTF. DNA of the CDR3: TGTGCCTGGGACCTACAGGGAGGGAGTGGCTACACCTTC.

V gene TRBV6-5 combines with J gene TRBJ2-6; D ambiguous. V lost 4 bases and J lost 0, with 10 bases in between. This CDR3 comprises 16 residues. Germline V gives CDR1 MNHEY, CDR2 SVGAGI. CDR3 DNA sequence: TGTGCCAGCAGTTCCCTTGACATCTCTGGGGCCAACGTCCTGACTTTC. It is translated as CASSSLDISGANVLTF.

This clone came up once. Other DNA sequences from this sample encode an identical CDR3 as well. The CDR3 loop reads CASSRGGNTEAFF. For the CDR3, the DNA is TGTGCCAGCAGCCGGGGAGGGAACACTGAAGCTTTCTTT. The rearrangement links TRBV6-5 to TRBJ1-1; D call uncertain. Germline assignment: CDR1 MNHEY and CDR2 SVGAGI. Between the trimmed V and J ends, which lost 6 bases and 1 base, there was a span of 9 bases. This CDR3 has 13 residues.

The chain joins TRBV2 to TRBJ2-1, with D possibly TRBD2 on 7 matching bases. This CDR3 region has 12 residues. Trimming left V 5 bases short and J 10 bases short, with 12 bases between. Per germline, CDR1 SNHLY and CDR2 FYNNEI. CDR3 region: CASSRGGLEQFF. The CDR3 coding sequence is TGTGCCAGCAGTAGGGGGGGGTTGGAGCAGTTCTTC. The full variable domain, completed using reference TRBV2 and TRBJ2-1, is EPEVTQTPSHQVTQMGQEVILRCVPISNHLYFYWYRQILGQKVEFLVSFYNNEISEKSEIFDDQFSVERPDGSNFTLKIRSTKLEDSAMYFCASSRGGLEQFFGPGTRLTVL.

The chain recombines TRBV19 with TRBJ2-5; D is unresolved. The germline V gene encodes CDR1 LNHDA and CDR2 SQIVND (reference sequence). CDR3 size: 12 residues. V was pared by 6 bases and J by 0 bases, with 5 bases between. CDR3: CASSMYQETQYF. In nucleotides, the CDR3 is TGTGCCAGTAGCATGTACCAAGAGACCCAGTACTTC.

J is TRBJ2-2 and V is TRBV5-1; 9 bases are shared with TRBD2. CDR1 and CDR2 (germline): SGHRS, YFSETQ. The CDR3 loop spans 17 amino acids. Unmatched junction bases numbered 10, after V lost 4 bases and J lost 3 bases. This CDR3 is CASSVTDLAGYTGELFF. CDR3 sequence (DNA): TGCGCCAGCAGCGTTACCGACCTAGCGGGATACACCGGGGAGCTGTTTTTT.

The chain is built from TRBV5-1 and TRBJ2-3; D is unresolved. Trimming left V 1 base short and J 1 base short, with 13 bases between. Germline V CDR1 and CDR2: SGHRS, YFSETQ. This CDR3 contains 16 residues. DNA for the CDR3: TGCGCCAGCAGCTTGTTACGGACCGGAGGCACAGATACGCAGTATTTT. Translation: CASSLLRTGGTDTQYF.

The chain has TRBV10-3 and TRBJ1-3; D call uncertain. This CDR3 spans 13 amino acids. The V gene's germline CDR1 is ENHRY and CDR2 SYGVKD. Trimming took 8 bases from V and 2 from J, leaving 10 bases between them. The CDR3 DNA reads as TGTGCCATCTCTCCGGGGACTGGAAACACCATATATTTT. Translated: CAISPGTGNTIYF.

The gene calls are TRBV28 and TRBJ1-5; 7 bases line up with TRBD1. The V gene's germline CDR1 is MDHEN and CDR2 SYDVKM. CDR3 length: 15 amino acids. V was pared by 5 bases and J by 5 bases, with 9 bases of the junction left unmatched. The CDR3 coding sequence is TGTGCCAGCAGTCGCCATGGAGGGGGCGATCAGCCCCAGCATTTT. Translated, it gives CASSRHGGGDQPQHF.

J is TRBJ2-7 and V is TRBV18, with D possibly being TRBD1 or TRBD2 (5 bases each). CDR3 size: 14 residues. The V gene lost 6 bases and the J gene lost 5 bases, with 17 bases spanning the gap. Per the germline V gene, CDR1 is KGHSH and CDR2 is LQKENI. The CDR3 here is CASSGTASANEQYF. CDR3 coding DNA: TGTGCCAGCTCCGGGACCGCGAGCGCGAACGAGCAGTACTTC.

V and J are TRBV5-1 and TRBJ2-5; TRBD1 matches at 9 bases. The length of the CDR3 is 16 residues. The V gene's germline CDR1 is SGHRS and CDR2 YFSETQ. V gave up 5 bases and J gave up 4 bases; unmatched junction bases: 12. CDR3: CASRRAGTGFGETQYF. In DNA, the CDR3 is TGCGCCAGCAGGCGTGCCGGGACAGGGTTCGGAGAGACCCAGTACTTC.

The chain is built from TRBV30 and TRBJ1-1; the D gene is possibly TRBD1 (6 bases). Germline V gene lookup returns CDR1 GTSNPN and CDR2 SVGIG (reference sequence). CDR3 size: 13 residues. V gave up 5 bases and J gave up 1 base, with 11 bases separating them. In DNA, the CDR3 is TGTGCCTGGGACGCACAGGGGAACACTGAAGCTTTCTTT. As protein: CAWDAQGNTEAFF.

The rearrangement uses TRBV5-4 and TRBJ2-5, with 7 bases fitting TRBD1. The length of the CDR3 is 15 residues. Germline V CDR1 and CDR2: SGHNT, YYREEE (reference sequence). The junction had 6 bases not matched to a gene; V was cut back by 3 bases and J by 1 base. CDR3 coding DNA: TGTGCCAGCAGCTGGCCCGACAGGGCCCAAGAGACCCAGTACTTC. Its protein is CASSWPDRAQETQYF.

The gene calls are TRBV7-9 and TRBJ1-1; a possible D gene is TRBD1 (5 bases). The germline V and J ends were trimmed by 8 bases and 1 base, with 11 bases remaining between them. The CDR3 is made up of 13 amino acids. Germline V gives CDR1 SEHNR, CDR2 FQNEAQ (reference sequence). CDR3 DNA: TGTGCCAGCCGGGGCGGGACGAACACTGAAGCTTTCTTT. This encodes CASRGGTNTEAFF.